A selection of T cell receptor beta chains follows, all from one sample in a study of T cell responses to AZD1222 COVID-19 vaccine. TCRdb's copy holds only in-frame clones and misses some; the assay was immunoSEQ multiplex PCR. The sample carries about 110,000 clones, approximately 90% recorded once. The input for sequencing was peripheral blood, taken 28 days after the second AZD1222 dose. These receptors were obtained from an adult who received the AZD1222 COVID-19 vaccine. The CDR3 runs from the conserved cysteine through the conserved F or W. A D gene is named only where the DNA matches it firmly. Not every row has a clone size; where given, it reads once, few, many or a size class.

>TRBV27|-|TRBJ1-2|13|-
CASSPQGQLGYTF
TGTGCCAGCAGTCCTCAGGGCCAACTGGGCTACACCTTC
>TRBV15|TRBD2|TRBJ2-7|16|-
CATASLVSGETYEQYF
TGTGCCACCGCGTCCCTAGTTAGCGGGGAAACCTACGAGCAGTACTTC
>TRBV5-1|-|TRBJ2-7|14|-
CASSLGFQAGEQYF
TGCGCCAGCAGCCTGGGGTTCCAGGCGGGCGAGCAGTACTTC
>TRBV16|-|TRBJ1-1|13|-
CASSRQGNTEAFF
TGTGCCAGCAGCCGTCAGGGAAACACTGAAGCTTTCTTT
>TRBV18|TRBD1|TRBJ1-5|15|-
CASSPDRDLNQPQHF
TGTGCCAGCTCACCCGACAGGGACCTCAATCAGCCCCAGCATTTT
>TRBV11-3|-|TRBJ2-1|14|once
CASSFGRSGDEQFF
TGTGCCAGCAGCTTTGGGCGGAGTGGGGATGAGCAGTTCTTC
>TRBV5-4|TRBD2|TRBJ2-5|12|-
CASSSAGGTQYF
TGTGCCAGCAGCTCCGCGGGGGGGACCCAGTACTTC
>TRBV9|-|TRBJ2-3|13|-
CASSVVATDTQYF
TGTGCCAGCAGCGTAGTTGCGACAGATACGCAGTATTTT
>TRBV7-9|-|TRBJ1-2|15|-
CASSLDARGNYGYTF
TGTGCCAGCAGCTTAGACGCACGGGGGAACTATGGCTACACCTTC
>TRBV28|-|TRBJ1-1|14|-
CASSYQGRGTEAFF
TGTGCCAGCAGTTACCAGGGGCGGGGAACTGAAGCTTTCTTT
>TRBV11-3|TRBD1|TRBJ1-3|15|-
CASSLTGDSGNTIYF
TGTGCCAGCAGCCTAACAGGGGATTCAGGAAACACCATATATTTT
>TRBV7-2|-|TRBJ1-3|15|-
CASSPLPSSGNTIYF
TGTGCCAGCAGCCCCCTCCCCAGCTCTGGAAACACCATATATTTT
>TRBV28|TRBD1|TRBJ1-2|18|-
CASSFRDREQATNYGYTF
TGTGCCAGCAGTTTCCGGGACAGGGAACAGGCTACTAACTATGGCTACACCTTC
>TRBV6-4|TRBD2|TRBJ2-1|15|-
CASSEGGSSYNEQFF
TGTGCCAGCAGTGAGGGGGGGTCCTCCTACAATGAGCAGTTCTTC
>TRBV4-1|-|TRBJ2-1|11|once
CASSVHNEQFF
TGCGCCAGCAGTGTTCACAATGAGCAGTTCTTC
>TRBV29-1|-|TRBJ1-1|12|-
CSSRRSNTEAFF
TGCAGCTCGAGGAGATCGAACACTGAAGCTTTCTTT
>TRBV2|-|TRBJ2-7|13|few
CGSGRDSGYEQYF
TGTGGCTCAGGGCGGGACAGCGGCTACGAGCAGTACTTC
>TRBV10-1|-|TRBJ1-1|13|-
CASSAQGYTEAFF
TGCGCCAGCAGCGCGCAGGGGTACACTGAAGCTTTCTTT
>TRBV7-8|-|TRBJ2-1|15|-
CASSFRDGIYNEQFF
TGTGCCAGCAGTTTCCGAGACGGAATCTACAATGAGCAGTTCTTC
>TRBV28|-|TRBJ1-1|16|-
CASSLTGVAIYTEAFF
TGTGCCAGCAGTTTGACCGGAGTCGCAATATACACTGAAGCTTTCTTT
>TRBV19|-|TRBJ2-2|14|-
CASSMVGNTGELFF
TGTGCCAGTAGTATGGTAGGGAACACCGGGGAGCTGTTTTTT
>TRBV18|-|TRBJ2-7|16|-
CASSPPHGSSSYEQYF
TGTGCCAGCTCACCACCTCATGGGTCCAGCTCCTACGAGCAGTACTTC
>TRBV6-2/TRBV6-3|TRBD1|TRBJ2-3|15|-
CASSPRDRGTDTQYF
TGTGCCAGCAGCCCTAGGGACAGAGGCACAGATACGCAGTATTTT
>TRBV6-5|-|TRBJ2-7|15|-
CASSYSYGELYEQYF
TGTGCCAGCAGTTACTCTTACGGGGAACTCTACGAGCAGTACTTC
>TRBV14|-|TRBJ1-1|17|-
CASSLRGILIRSTEAFF
TGTGCCAGCAGCCTTAGAGGGATCTTAATTCGTAGCACTGAAGCTTTCTTT
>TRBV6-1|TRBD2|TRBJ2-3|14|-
CASSEERRGDTQYF
TGTGCCAGCAGTGAAGAACGGCGGGGGGATACGCAGTATTTT
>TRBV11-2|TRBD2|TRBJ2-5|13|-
CASSLEGLAGPYF
TGTGCCAGCAGCTTAGAGGGACTAGCGGGTCCCTACTTC
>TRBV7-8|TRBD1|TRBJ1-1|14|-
CASSLGTANTEAFF
TGTGCCAGCAGCTTGGGGACAGCGAACACTGAAGCTTTCTTT
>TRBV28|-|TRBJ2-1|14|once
CASSAASAYNEQFF
TGTGCCAGCAGTGCGGCTAGCGCCTACAATGAGCAGTTCTTC
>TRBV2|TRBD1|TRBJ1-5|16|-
CASSPSRTGGHQPQHF
TGTGCCAGCAGCCCTAGCCGGACAGGGGGGCATCAGCCCCAGCATTTT
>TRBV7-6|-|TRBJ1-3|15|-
CASTPSNAAANTIYF
TGTGCCAGCACCCCGTCTAATGCAGCGGCCAACACCATATATTTT
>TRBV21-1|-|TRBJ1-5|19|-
CASSKALFSSRQESQPQHF
TGTGCCAGCAGCAAAGCGCTTTTCAGTAGCCGACAGGAATCCCAGCCCCAGCATTTT
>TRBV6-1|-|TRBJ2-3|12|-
CASSEISDTQYF
TGTGCCAGCAGTGAAATTTCAGATACGCAGTATTTT
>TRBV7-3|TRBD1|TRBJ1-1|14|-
CASSLNRGDTEAFF
TGTGCCAGCAGCTTAAACAGGGGTGACACTGAAGCTTTCTTT
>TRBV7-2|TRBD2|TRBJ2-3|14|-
CASSLAGGVDTQYF
TGTGCCAGCAGCCTAGCGGGAGGGGTAGATACGCAGTATTTT
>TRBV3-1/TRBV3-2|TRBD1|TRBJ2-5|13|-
CASSNRGAETQYF
TGTGCCAGCAGCAACAGGGGGGCCGAGACCCAGTACTTC
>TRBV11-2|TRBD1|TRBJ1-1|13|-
CASSPDRSPEAFF
TGTGCCAGCAGCCCGGACAGGTCCCCTGAAGCTTTCTTT
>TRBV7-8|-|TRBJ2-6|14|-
CASRTISGANVLTF
TGTGCCAGCAGAACCATCTCTGGGGCCAACGTCCTGACTTTC
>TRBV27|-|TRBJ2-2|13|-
CASSLGRTGELFF
TGTGCCAGCAGTTTAGGGAGAACCGGGGAGCTGTTTTTT
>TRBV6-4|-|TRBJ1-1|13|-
CASSVTLNTEAFF
TGTGCCAGCAGTGTGACTTTGAACACTGAAGCTTTCTTT
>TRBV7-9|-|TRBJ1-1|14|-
CASSLIPTDTEAFF
TGTGCCAGCAGCTTAATCCCCACCGACACTGAAGCTTTCTTT
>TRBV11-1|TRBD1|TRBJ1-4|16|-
CASSRSTGQGPEKLFF
TGTGCCAGCAGCAGGAGCACGGGACAGGGGCCCGAAAAACTGTTTTTT
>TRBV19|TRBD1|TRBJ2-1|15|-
CASSPGTGVINEQFF
TGTGCCAGTAGTCCCGGGACAGGGGTAATCAATGAGCAGTTCTTC
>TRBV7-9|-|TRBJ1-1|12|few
CASSLPGGEAFF
TGTGCCAGCAGCTTACCTGGCGGTGAAGCTTTCTTT
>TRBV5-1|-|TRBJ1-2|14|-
CASSSENTGSSYTF
TGCGCCAGCAGCTCGGAAAATACAGGGTCGAGCTACACCTTC
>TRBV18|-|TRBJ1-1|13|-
CASSPPSRTFAFF
TGTGCCAGCTCACCACCTTCTCGGACATTCGCTTTCTTT
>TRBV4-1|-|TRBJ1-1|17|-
CASSQDAQGVGDTEAFF
TGCGCCAGCAGCCAAGATGCCCAGGGCGTAGGGGACACTGAAGCTTTCTTT
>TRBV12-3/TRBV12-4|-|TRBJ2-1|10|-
CASSGQEQFF
TGTGCCAGCAGTGGACAGGAGCAGTTCTTC
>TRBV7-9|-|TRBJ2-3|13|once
CASSLGGHDTQYF
TGTGCCAGCAGCTTAGGGGGACATGATACGCAGTATTTT
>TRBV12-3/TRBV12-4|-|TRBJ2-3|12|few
CASALGRDTQYF
TGTGCCAGCGCCTTAGGCAGAGATACGCAGTATTTT
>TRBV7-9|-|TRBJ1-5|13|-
CASSPQGGQPQHF
TGTGCCAGCAGCCCTCAGGGAGGCCAGCCCCAGCATTTT
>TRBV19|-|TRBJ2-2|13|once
CASSKKNTGELFF
TGTGCCAGTAGTAAGAAAAACACCGGGGAGCTGTTTTTT
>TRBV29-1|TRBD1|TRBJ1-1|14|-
CSVHQGAWNTEAFF
TGCAGCGTTCACCAGGGGGCGTGGAACACTGAAGCTTTCTTT
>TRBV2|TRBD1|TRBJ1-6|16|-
CASSETTGVISSPLHF
TGTGCCAGCAGTGAAACGACAGGGGTCATTTCTTCACCCCTCCACTTT
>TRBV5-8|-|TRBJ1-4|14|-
CASSFRGVDEKLFF
TGTGCCAGCAGCTTCAGGGGCGTTGATGAAAAACTGTTTTTT